The clone carrying this TCR beta chain was seen once. Antigen: not known. The data were taken from a study of CD8+ T cells in alopecia areata. Study overall: For treated patients, severity scores reflected the percentage of scalp area affected.

CDR3 length: 14 amino acids. Trimming shortened V by 6 bases and J by 8 bases, and 19 bases separated the two germline ends. Looked up from germline, CDR1 is MNHNS and CDR2 is SASEGT. Stated treatment: oral pan-JAK inhibitor, 5-10 mg twice daily. The sequencing template was cDNA reverse transcribed from extracted RNA. TCRdb keeps only in-frame clones here, not all; method: immunoSEQ multiplex PCR. The profile shows hundreds of thousands of clones, 60% of them singletons. Findings of the study overall: Scalp and blood retained many expanded lesional clones during tofacitinib.

The chain uses TRBV6-1 and TRBJ1-2; D gene unclear. The starting material was CD4+ T cells sorted from blood, obtained at week 52, from a patient treated with tofacitinib. This receptor was identified in a human donor with alopecia areata. This CDR3 is CASRAPEVGYGYTF. CDR3 nucleotide sequence: TGTGCCAGCAGGGCCCCCGAGGTGGGATACGGCTACACCTTC.